The 15 T cell receptor beta chains listed next were all sequenced from one sample in a study of tumor-infiltrating lymphocytes in primary liver carcinoma. For blood RNA, unsorted whole blood served as the source, and germline DNA was extracted too. From about 0.5 ug of total RNA, TCR beta-specific cDNA was reverse-transcribed using a constant-region primer. A slightly modified ARM-PCR protocol with three nested multiplex PCR rounds produced these TCR beta libraries. Amplification in the first two PCR rounds was performed using TRBV1-TRBV30 forward primers and a C-beta reverse primer for 10 cycles each. TCRdb reprocessed the multiplex PCR reads with MiXCR, giving one entry per CDR3 protein. Counted here are hundreds of thousands of distinct CDR3 sequences, roughly two thirds occurring once; the ten biggest clones make up roughly 10%. The sequencing sample was made of peripheral blood. The receptors here all came from a man aged 40-49 years with primary liver carcinoma and hepatitis B virus infection.

With regard to this clonotype: As the CDR3 is not closed by the conserved phenylalanine or tryptophan, this likely results from a read error. The chain recombines TRBV11-3 with TRBJ2-1; D perhaps matches TRBD2 (6 bases). In germline, CDR1 is SGHNT, CDR2 YENEEA. The CDR3 covers 14 residues. CDR3 coding DNA: TGTTCCAGCAGCTTAGTTGGGGGGTACAATGAGCAGTTCTTA. Translation: CSSSLVGGYNEQFL.

With regard to this clonotype: This may arise from a read error, as a much more abundant clone is one base away. The V call is TRBV10-3, the J call TRBJ2-7; D is undetermined. The CDR3 is made up of 13 amino acids. CDR1 and CDR2 (germline): ENHRY, SYGVKD. Trimming removed 10 bases at V and 2 bases at J, with 15 bases between. The chain's CDR3 is CATVKTATYEQYF. DNA of the CDR3: TGTGCCACCGTTAAGACCGCAACCTACGAGCAGTACTTC.

This clonotype was seen at least ten times. The CDR3 sequence is CASSPLERFNEQFF. Here the CDR3 DNA reads TGTGCCAGCAGCCCTCTGGAGAGGTTCAATGAGCAGTTCTTC. The V gene is TRBV6-2 or TRBV6-3, the J gene TRBJ2-1; D call uncertain. Germline values: CDR1 MNHEY, CDR2 SVGEGT. The CDR3 covers 14 residues. With 6 bases removed from V and 6 bases from J, the gap between germline ends came to 15 bases.

The J gene is TRBJ2-1, the V gene TRBV4-3; 9 bases fit TRBD2. The J segment lost 7 bases and the V segment lost 0 bases, leaving 10 bases of the junction unmatched. This CDR3 has 17 residues. The germline CDR1 and CDR2 sequences are LGHNA and YSLEER. As DNA, the CDR3 is TGCGCCAGCAGCCAAGATCTTGGCGGGAGGGCACGGAATGAGCAGTTCTTC. It encodes CASSQDLGGRARNEQFF.

This clonotype was detected only once. The junction and the germline gene differ at one end; a read error may be behind it. This chain uses TRBV5-5 with TRBJ1-1; D not certain. From germline, CDR1 is SGHKS and CDR2 YYEKEE (reference sequence). The CDR3 has 13 residues. CDR3 nucleotide sequence: TGTGCCAGCAGCCTTCCCGTGAGCACTGAGGCTTTCTTT. This translates into CASSLPVSTEAFF. The full variable domain, with the rest looked up from reference TRBV5-5 and TRBJ1-1, is DAGVTQSPTHLIKTRGQQVTLRCSPISGHKSVSWYQQVLGQGPQFIFQYYEKEERGRGNFPDRFSARQFPNYSSELNVNALLLGDSALYLCASSLPVSTEAFFGQGTRLTVV.

For this clonotype: A much more abundant neighbour one base away suggests this may be a read error. The DNA for the CDR3 is TGTGTCAGGGGACCGCAGTTCTTC. Translating it yields CVRGPQFF. The genes are TRBV12-1 and TRBJ2-1; TRBD1, the table's D call, lacks a check against the DNA. TRBV12-1 is a listed pseudogene. The length of the CDR3 is 8 residues.

This clonotype was seen many times. V and J are TRBV6-5 and TRBJ2-3; TRBD2 matches at 10 bases. There are 13 residues in the CDR3. Losses at the gene ends were 10 bases for V and 6 bases for J; bases not matched to a gene: 7. Germline V CDR1 and CDR2: MNHEY, SVGAGI. CDR3 residues: CAILSGRTDTQYF. Written as DNA, the CDR3 is TGTGCCATCCTTAGCGGGAGGACGGATACGCAGTATTTT.

A remark on this clonotype: Mismatch with germline at one junction end may stem from a read error. The chain is built from TRBV11-1 and TRBJ2-1; D is undetermined. Germline V CDR1 and CDR2: SGHAT, FQDESV (reference sequence). This CDR3 has 12 amino acids. DNA of the CDR3: TGTGCCAGCAGCACACTAAACAACGAGCAGTTCTTC. Protein: CASSTLNNEQFF.

This clonotype occurred once. V is TRBV5-6 and J is TRBJ2-3, with D unresolved. V lost 8 bases and J lost 5, with 9 bases in between. The CDR3 has 11 amino acids. Germline V gene lookup returns CDR1 SGHDT and CDR2 YYEEEE. The CDR3 DNA is TGTGCCAGTGGCTTGGAAGATACGCAGTATTTT. Translating it yields CASGLEDTQYF.

This clonotype was seen more than once but under ten times. CDR3 residues: CASSVRGQAITDTQYF. CDR3 in DNA: TGTGCCAGCAGTGTCAGGGGACAGGCCATCACAGATACGCAGTATTTT. The J gene is TRBJ2-3, the V gene TRBV6-6; 8 bases line up with TRBD1. Germline CDR1 reads MNHNY; CDR2 reads SVGAGI (reference sequence). The CDR3 is made up of 16 amino acids. J lost 2 bases, V lost 5 bases, and 9 bases had no gene match.

This chain connects TRBV21-1 to TRBJ2-7; the tabulated D call, TRBD1, remains unverified against the DNA. TRBV21-1 has pseudogene status. CDR3 size: 15 residues. This chain's CDR3 is CASSKRGTGLYEQYF. In DNA, the CDR3 is TGTGCCAGCAGCAAGCGAGGGACAGGTCTCTACGAGCAGTACTTC.

This clonotype is a singleton in its sample. This may arise from a read error, as a much more abundant clone is one base away. V gene TRBV14 combines with J gene TRBJ2-7; unclear D gene. The CDR3 contains 15 residues. Germline V gives CDR1 SGHDN, CDR2 FVKESK. The CDR3 is CDSSQGPSLSYEQYF. Here the CDR3 DNA reads TGTGACAGCAGCCAAGGACCTTCCCTTTCCTACGAGCAGTACTTC.

A word on this clonotype: Possible read error: a much larger clone is one base away. The CDR3 DNA follows: TGTGCCAGCAGTGGTTCGGGGGTGCGGGTGCAGTTCTTC. Translated, it gives CASSGSGVRVQFF. This sequence joins TRBV6-1 and TRBJ2-1, with D maybe TRBD2 (6 bases). The V end was cut by 4 bases, the J end by 12 bases, with 16 bases between. Looked up from germline, CDR1 is MNHNS and CDR2 is SASEGT. The CDR3 loop spans 13 amino acids.

Remarks on this clonotype: The CDR3 does not end in the conserved phenylalanine or tryptophan, so this is likely a read error. The chain links TRBV6-4 to TRBJ1-2; D is possibly TRBD1 (5 bases). The CDR3 has 13 amino acids. V was cut by 3 bases and J by 4 bases, with 9 bases left in between. Germline CDR1 is MRHNA and CDR2 is SNTAGT. CDR3 loop: CASSERGSYGYTL. As DNA, the CDR3 is TGTGCCAGCAGTGAAAGGGGCAGCTATGGCTACACCCTC.

Regarding this clonotype: A much larger clone lies one base from this, so it may be a read error. As the CDR3 is not closed by the conserved phenylalanine or tryptophan, this likely results from a read error. The chain employs TRBV6-2 or TRBV6-3 and TRBJ1-1; D unresolved. V lost 4 bases and J lost 4, with 4 bases in between. The germline gives CDR1 MNHEY, CDR2 SVGEGT. This CDR3 contains 11 residues. The CDR3 coding sequence is TGTGCCAGCAGTTTATTCACTGAAGCTTTCATT. Its protein is CASSLFTEAFI.